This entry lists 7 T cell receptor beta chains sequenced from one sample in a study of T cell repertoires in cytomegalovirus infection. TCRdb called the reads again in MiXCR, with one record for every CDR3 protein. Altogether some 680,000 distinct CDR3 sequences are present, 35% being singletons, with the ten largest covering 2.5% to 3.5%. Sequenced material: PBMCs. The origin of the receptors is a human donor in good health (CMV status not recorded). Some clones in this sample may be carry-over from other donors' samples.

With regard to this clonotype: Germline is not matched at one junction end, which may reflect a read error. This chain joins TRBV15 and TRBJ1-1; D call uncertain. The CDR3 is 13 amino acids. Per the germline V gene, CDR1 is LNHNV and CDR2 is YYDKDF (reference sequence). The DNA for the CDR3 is TGTGCCAACAGCAGACGTCCCCACACTGAAGCTTTCTTT. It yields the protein CANSRRPHTEAFF.

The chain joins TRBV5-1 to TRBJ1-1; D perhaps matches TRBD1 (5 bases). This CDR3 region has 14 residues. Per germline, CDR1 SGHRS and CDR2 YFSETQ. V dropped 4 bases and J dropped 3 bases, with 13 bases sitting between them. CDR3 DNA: TGCGCCAGCAGCGCAGGGACGGTTCACACTGAAGCTTTCTTT. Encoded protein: CASSAGTVHTEAFF.

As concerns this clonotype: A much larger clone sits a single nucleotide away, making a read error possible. CDR3 nucleotide sequence: TGTGCCAGCATGATCTGGGACAGGGCGGGGGGCTACACCTTC. Translated, it gives CASMIWDRAGGYTF. The chain is built from TRBV6-4 and TRBJ1-2, with 9 bases matching TRBD1. CDR1 MRHNA and CDR2 SNTAGT come from the germline V gene. V dropped 7 bases and J dropped 8; count of bases not matched to a gene: 11. The CDR3 spans 14 residues.

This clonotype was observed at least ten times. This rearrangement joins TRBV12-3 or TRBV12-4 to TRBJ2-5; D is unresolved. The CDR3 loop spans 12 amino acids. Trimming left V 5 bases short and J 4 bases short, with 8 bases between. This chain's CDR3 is CASSPSRETQYF. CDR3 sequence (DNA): TGTGCCAGCAGTCCCTCCCGAGAGACCCAGTACTTC.

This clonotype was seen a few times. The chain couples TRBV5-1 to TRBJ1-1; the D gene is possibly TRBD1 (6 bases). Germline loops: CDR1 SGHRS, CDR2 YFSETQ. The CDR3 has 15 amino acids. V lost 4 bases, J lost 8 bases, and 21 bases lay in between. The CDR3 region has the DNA TGCGCCAGCAGCCTTTCGAATCAGGGGTCGGGGGAAGCTTTCTTT. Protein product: CASSLSNQGSGEAFF.

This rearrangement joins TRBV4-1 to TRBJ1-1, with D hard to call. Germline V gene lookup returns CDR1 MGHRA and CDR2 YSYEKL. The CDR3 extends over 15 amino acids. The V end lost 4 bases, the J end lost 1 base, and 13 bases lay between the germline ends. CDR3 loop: CASSLGPRENTEAFF. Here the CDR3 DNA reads TGCGCCAGCAGCCTAGGGCCTAGGGAGAACACTGAAGCTTTCTTT.

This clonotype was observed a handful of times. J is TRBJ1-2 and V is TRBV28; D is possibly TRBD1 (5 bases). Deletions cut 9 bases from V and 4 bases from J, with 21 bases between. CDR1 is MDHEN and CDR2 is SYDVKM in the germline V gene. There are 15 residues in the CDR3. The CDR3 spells CASQRGGLHFYGYTF. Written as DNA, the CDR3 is TGTGCCAGTCAAAGGGGAGGGCTTCACTTCTATGGCTACACCTTC.